This T cell receptor (beta chain) was captured in a study of blood T cell repertoires in COVID-19. Overall study: Samples representing acute and convalescent COVID-19 were sourced from the United States, Italy and Spain. PBMCs, B-cell-depleted T cells, or T cells provided the cDNA or gDNA that made up the material.

Under the authors' procedure: Estimation of nucleated cell counts was performed using reference gene primer amplification. This table comes from immunoSEQ multiplex PCR, and its TCRdb copy is limited to in-frame clones, with some not included. The V and J calls and clone size are taken from that table; D and trimming were inferred from the DNA. The sample consists of roughly 250,000 clones, around four fifths of them appearing once. This clone was seen only a few times. Germline CDR1 MDHEN, CDR2 SYDVKM. V was clipped by 3 bases and J by 10 bases, with 7 bases between them. The CDR3 loop spans 11 amino acids.

This chain uses TRBV28 with TRBJ1-5, with D perhaps TRBD1 (5 bases). The source is a woman aged 40 to 49 with active or convalescent COVID-19. Specimen: peripheral blood. This CDR3 reads CASSLGGPQHF. DNA for the CDR3: TGTGCCAGCAGTTTGGGGGGTCCCCAGCATTTT.